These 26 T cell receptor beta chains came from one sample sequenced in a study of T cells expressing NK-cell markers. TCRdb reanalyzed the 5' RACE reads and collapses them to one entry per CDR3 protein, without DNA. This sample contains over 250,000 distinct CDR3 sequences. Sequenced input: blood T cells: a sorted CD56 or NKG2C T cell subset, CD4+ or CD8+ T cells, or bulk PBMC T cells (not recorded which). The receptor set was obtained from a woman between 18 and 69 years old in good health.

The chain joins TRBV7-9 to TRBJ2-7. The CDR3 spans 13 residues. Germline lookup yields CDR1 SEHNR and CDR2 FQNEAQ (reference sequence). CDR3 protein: CASSFGRGSEQYF.

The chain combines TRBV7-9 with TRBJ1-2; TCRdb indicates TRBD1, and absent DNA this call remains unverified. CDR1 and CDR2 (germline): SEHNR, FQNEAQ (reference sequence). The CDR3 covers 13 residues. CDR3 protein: CASSMTGGAGYTF.

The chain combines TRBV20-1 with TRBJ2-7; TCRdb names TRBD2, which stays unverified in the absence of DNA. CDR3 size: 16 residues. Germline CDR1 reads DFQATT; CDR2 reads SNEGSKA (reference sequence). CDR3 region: CSARPSGRLKGDEQYF.

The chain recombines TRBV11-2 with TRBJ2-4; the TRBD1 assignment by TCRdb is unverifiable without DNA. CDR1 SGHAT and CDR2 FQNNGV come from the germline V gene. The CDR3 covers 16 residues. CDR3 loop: CASSLTSWGGRDIQYF.

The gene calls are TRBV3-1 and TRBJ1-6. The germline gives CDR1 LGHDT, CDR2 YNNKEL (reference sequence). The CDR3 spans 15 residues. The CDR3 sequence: CASSQAQGRNSPLHF.

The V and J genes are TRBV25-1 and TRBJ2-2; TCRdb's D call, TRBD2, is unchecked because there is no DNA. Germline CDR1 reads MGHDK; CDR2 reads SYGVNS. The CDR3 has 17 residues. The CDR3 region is CASSGGSGRGNTGELFF.

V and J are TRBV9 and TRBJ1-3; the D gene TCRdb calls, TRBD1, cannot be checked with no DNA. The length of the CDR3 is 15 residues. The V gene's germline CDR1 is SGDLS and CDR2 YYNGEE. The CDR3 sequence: CASSARLSSGNTIYF.

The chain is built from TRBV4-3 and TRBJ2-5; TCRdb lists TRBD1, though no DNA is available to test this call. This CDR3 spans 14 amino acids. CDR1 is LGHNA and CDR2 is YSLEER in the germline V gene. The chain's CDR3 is CASSVTVGQETQYF.

The chain's CDR3 is CASSLDIADNSPLHF. The rearrangement links TRBV5-1 to TRBJ1-6. Germline CDR1 is SGHRS and CDR2 is YFSETQ. The CDR3 is 15 amino acids.

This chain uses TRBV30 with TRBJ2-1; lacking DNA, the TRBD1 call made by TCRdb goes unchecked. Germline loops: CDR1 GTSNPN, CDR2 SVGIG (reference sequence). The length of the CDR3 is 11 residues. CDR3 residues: CAWTGGGEQFF.

The chain's CDR3 is CASSFDRGLGETQYF. The chain employs TRBV11-2 and TRBJ2-5; TCRdb returns TRBD1, unconfirmable since there is no DNA. This CDR3 is 15 amino acids long. Germline CDR1 reads SGHAT; CDR2 reads FQNNGV.

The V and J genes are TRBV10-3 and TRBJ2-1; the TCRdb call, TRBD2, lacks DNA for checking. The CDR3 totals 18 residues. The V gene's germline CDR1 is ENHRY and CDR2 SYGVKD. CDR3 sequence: CAISEGGLAGQSYNEQFF.

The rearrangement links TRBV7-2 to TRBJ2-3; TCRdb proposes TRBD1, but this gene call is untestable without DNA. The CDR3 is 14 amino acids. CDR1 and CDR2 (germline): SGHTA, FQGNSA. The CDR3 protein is CASSYRDRADTQYF.

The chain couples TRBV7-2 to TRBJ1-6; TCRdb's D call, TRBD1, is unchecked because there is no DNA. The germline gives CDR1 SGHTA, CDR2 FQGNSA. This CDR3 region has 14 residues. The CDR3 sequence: CASSPTSGGSPLHF.

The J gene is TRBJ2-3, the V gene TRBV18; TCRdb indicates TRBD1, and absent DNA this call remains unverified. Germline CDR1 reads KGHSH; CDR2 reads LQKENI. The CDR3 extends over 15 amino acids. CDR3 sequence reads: CASSPPQGATDTQYF.

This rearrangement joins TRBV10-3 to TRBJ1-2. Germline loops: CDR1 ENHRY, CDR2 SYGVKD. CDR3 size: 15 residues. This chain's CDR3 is CAISEGLSPPYGYTF.

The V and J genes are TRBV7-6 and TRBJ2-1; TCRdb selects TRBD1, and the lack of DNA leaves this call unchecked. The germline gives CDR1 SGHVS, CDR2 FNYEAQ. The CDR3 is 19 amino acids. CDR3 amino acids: CASSLKGAESGSTYNEQFF.

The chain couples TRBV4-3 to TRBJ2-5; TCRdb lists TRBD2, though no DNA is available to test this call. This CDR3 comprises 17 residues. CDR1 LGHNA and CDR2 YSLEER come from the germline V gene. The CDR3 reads CASSQDVAGGPGETQYF.

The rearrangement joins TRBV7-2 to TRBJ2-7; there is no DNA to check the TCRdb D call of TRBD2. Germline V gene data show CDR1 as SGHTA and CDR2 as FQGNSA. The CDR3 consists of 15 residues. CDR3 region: CASSPLAEAHYEQYF. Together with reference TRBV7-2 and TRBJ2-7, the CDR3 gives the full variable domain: GAGVSQSPSNKVTEKGKDVELRCDPISGHTALYWYRQSLGQGLEFLIYFQGNSAPDKSGLPSDRFSAERTGGSVSTLTIQRTQQEDSAVYLCASSPLAEAHYEQYFGPGTRLTVT.

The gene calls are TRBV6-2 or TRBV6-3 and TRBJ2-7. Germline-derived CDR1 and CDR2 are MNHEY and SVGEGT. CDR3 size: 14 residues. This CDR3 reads CASTDTRGPYEQYF.

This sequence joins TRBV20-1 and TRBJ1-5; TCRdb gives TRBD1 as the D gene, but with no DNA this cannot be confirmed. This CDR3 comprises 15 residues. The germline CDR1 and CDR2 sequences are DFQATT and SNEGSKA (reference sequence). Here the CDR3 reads CSARDRQGGNQPQHF.

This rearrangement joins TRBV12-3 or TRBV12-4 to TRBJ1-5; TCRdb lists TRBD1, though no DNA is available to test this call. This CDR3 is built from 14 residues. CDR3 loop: CASRRQGPTRPQHF.

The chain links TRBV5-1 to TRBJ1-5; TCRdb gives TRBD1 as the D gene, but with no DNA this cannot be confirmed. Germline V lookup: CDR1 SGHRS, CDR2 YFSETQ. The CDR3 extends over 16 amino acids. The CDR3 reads CAIRTGTKGSNQPQHF.

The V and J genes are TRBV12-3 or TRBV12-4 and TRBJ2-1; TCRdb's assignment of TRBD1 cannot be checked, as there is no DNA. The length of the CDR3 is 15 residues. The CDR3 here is CASSPRGGQRNEQFF.

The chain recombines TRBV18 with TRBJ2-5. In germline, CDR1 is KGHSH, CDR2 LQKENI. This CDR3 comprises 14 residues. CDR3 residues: CASSPLITQETQYF.

This chain's CDR3 is CASSLAGQGIAKNIQYF. This chain links TRBV5-1 with TRBJ2-4; as DNA is missing, the TRBD2 call by TCRdb cannot be tested. The CDR3 sequence is 17 residues long. Germline loops: CDR1 SGHRS, CDR2 YFSETQ.